This entry lists 10 T cell receptor beta chains sequenced from one sample in a study of lymphopenia after photon versus proton radiotherapy. This table comes from immunoSEQ multiplex PCR, and its TCRdb copy is limited to in-frame clones, with some not included. The table has about 83,000 clones, 80% to 90% seen once; the top ten hold 1.3% to 1.5%. Sequencing was performed on peripheral blood, taken from a patient treated with proton-based radiotherapy. The receptors shown here come from a man aged 55 to 70 with pancreatic cancer.

J is TRBJ2-1 and V is TRBV6-4; perhaps TRBD1 as D (6 bases). This CDR3 comprises 12 residues. The germline V and J ends were trimmed by 5 bases and 10 bases, with 12 bases remaining between them. Per the germline V gene, CDR1 is MRHNA and CDR2 is SNTAGT. The CDR3 sequence: CASSSVQGEQFF. The CDR3 DNA follows: TGTGCCAGCAGTTCCGTCCAGGGGGAGCAGTTCTTC.

This clone was counted once. V usage is TRBV19 and J usage is TRBJ1-3, with TRBD1 matching 7 bases. J was trimmed by 7 bases and V by 5 bases; bases with no gene match: 11. The CDR3 covers 15 residues. CDR1 LNHDA and CDR2 SQIVND come from the germline V gene (reference sequence). CDR3 loop: CASSPGQAKSNTIYF. CDR3 sequence (DNA): TGTGCCAGTAGTCCCGGACAGGCTAAGTCGAACACCATATATTTT.

CDR3 loop: CASSFRDPGELFF. The CDR3 DNA is TGTGCCAGCAGCTTTCGGGACCCTGGGGAGCTGTTTTTT. The chain couples TRBV11-3 to TRBJ2-2, with D perhaps given as TRBD1 or TRBD2 (5 bases each). V dropped 3 bases and J dropped 8 bases, with 10 bases sitting between them. Germline assignment: CDR1 SGHNT and CDR2 YENEEA. CDR3 length equals 13 residues. The whole variable domain, filled in from reference TRBV11-3 and TRBJ2-2, reads EAGVVQSPRYKIIEKKQPVAFWCNPISGHNTLYWYLQNLGQGPELLIRYENEEAVDDSQLPKDRFSAERLKGVDSTLKIQPAELGDSAVYLCASSFRDPGELFFGEGSRLTVL.

The chain employs TRBV5-1 and TRBJ2-5; weak D call: TRBD2 (6 bases). The V gene lost 4 bases and the J gene lost 6 bases, with 19 bases spanning the gap. Germline CDR1 reads SGHRS; CDR2 reads YFSETQ. This CDR3 comprises 15 residues. The CDR3 protein is CASSGGTPKIQTQYF. CDR3 coding DNA: TGCGCCAGCAGCGGCGGGACTCCAAAAATCCAGACCCAGTACTTC.

The V call is TRBV9, the J call TRBJ2-7; a possible D gene is TRBD2 (6 bases). Trimming left V 4 bases short and J 3 bases short, with 8 bases between. CDR3 length: 12 residues. Germline CDR1 is SGDLS and CDR2 is YYNGEE. CDR3 sequence reads: CASSSRDYEQYF. The DNA for the CDR3 is TGTGCCAGCAGCTCGCGGGACTACGAGCAGTACTTC.

The chain has TRBV19 and TRBJ2-4; D is perhaps TRBD1 (6 bases). In germline, CDR1 is LNHDA, CDR2 SQIVND (reference sequence). CDR3 length: 15 residues. The germline V and J ends were trimmed by 4 bases and 8 bases, with 18 bases remaining between them. In DNA, the CDR3 is TGTGCCAGTAGTAAATCGCCCGGGACAAGAGACATTCAGTACTTC. This codes for CASSKSPGTRDIQYF.

This clone came up a few times. CDR3 bases: TGTGCCAGCAGTTTAGGGGGATTAGGCTCCTACGAGCAGTACTTC. Protein product: CASSLGGLGSYEQYF. The V gene is TRBV28, the J gene TRBJ2-7; D possibly uses TRBD1 or TRBD2 (5 bases each). Trimming left V 2 bases short and J 0 bases short, with 11 bases between. The CDR3 length is 15 residues. The germline gives CDR1 MDHEN, CDR2 SYDVKM.

In its sample, this clone was seen once. V is TRBV29-1 and J is TRBJ2-1; D call uncertain. V dropped 6 bases and J dropped 13 bases, with 13 bases sitting between them. The CDR3 is made up of 10 amino acids. From germline, CDR1 is SQVTM and CDR2 ANQGSEA. The CDR3 DNA reads as TGCAGCGTCGCTGACTGGAAACAGTTCTTC. Its protein product is CSVADWKQFF.

V usage is TRBV4-2 and J usage is TRBJ1-2; 10 bases are shared with TRBD1. The trim removed 3 bases at V and 11 bases at J, leaving 18 bases unmatched. CDR1 and CDR2 from the germline V gene are LGHNA and YNFKEQ. This CDR3 has 17 residues. The CDR3 spells CASSQDRGVGTGVVYTF. DNA of the CDR3: TGTGCCAGCAGCCAGGATCGCGGGGTGGGGACAGGGGTTGTTTACACCTTC.

The V and J genes are TRBV5-1 and TRBJ2-7; possibly TRBD1 for D (6 bases). Germline V gene data show CDR1 as SGHRS and CDR2 as YFSETQ. The V and J ends lost 2 bases and 7 bases respectively, with 7 bases between them. The CDR3 extends over 11 amino acids. Written as DNA, the CDR3 is TGCGCCAGCAGCTTCCAGGGGGAGCAGTACTTC. As protein: CASSFQGEQYF.